This T cell receptor beta chain was profiled in a study of blood T cell repertoires in COVID-19. About the study: Sites in the United States, Italy and Spain provided acute and convalescent COVID-19 samples. Sources were T cells, B-cell-depleted T cells, or PBMCs; the material itself was cDNA or gDNA.

Per the study methods: It was from reference gene primer amplification that nucleated cell counts were estimated. Only in-frame clones appear in the TCRdb table, and some are missing; sequencing was by immunoSEQ multiplex PCR. Clone size and V and J calls were adopted from that table, with D and trimming inferred from the DNA. The sample has about 150,000 clones; about 80% are singletons. The sequence was collected from a woman aged 60 to 75 with acute or convalescent COVID-19. The sequenced sample consisted of peripheral blood.

The CDR3 loop reads CATSDSHLTGWNYNEQFF. CDR3 sequence (DNA): TGTGCCACCAGTGATTCCCACCTAACAGGGTGGAATTACAATGAGCAGTTCTTC. The V and J genes are TRBV24-1 and TRBJ2-1, with a tentative D call TRBD1 (6 bases). Germline assignment: CDR1 KGHDR and CDR2 SFDVKD. The CDR3 is 18 amino acids. Trimming stripped 2 bases from V and 4 bases from J, with 20 bases between.